This T cell receptor (beta chain) was observed in a study of blood T cell repertoires in COVID-19. Study summary: From T cells, B-cell-depleted T cells, or PBMCs came the material, which was cDNA or gDNA.

Under the authors' procedure: Nucleated cell number was recorded as an estimate derived from reference gene primer amplification. The method was immunoSEQ multiplex PCR; TCRdb's version includes in-frame clones alone and lacks a portion of them. V and J calls and clone size come straight from that table; D and trimming were deduced from the DNA. The sample carries roughly 250,000 clones, roughly four fifths recorded once. This CDR3 is 16 amino acids long. Trimming removed 3 bases from V and 5 bases from J; junction bases left unmatched: 5. Germline loops: CDR1 SGHTA, CDR2 FQGNSA. The sequenced sample consisted of peripheral blood. The rearrangement uses TRBV7-2 and TRBJ2-2; 11 bases match TRBD2. The TCR comes from a woman between 65 and 79 years old with acute or convalescent COVID-19. This CDR3 is CASSFSGGATTGELFF. CDR3 sequence (DNA): TGTGCCAGCAGCTTTAGCGGGGGGGCGACAACCGGGGAGCTGTTTTTT.